Following are 8 T cell receptor beta chains from one sample sequenced in a study of cytomegalovirus exposure and HLA in healthy donors. Researchers ran the PCR with 60 Vbeta and 13 Jbeta primers. Sequencing was performed with immunoSEQ multiplex PCR; in TCRdb, only in-frame clones are kept and a portion is missing. This sample has 100,000 to 150,000 clones, with roughly 75% found just once. Sequencing input: PBMCs. The receptors come from a man aged 30-40 years in good health and CMV-seropositive.

This chain connects TRBV4-1 to TRBJ1-2; maybe TRBD1 (5 bases). V was shortened by 2 bases and J by 0 bases, with 13 bases between the two germline ends. The CDR3 has 16 residues. Germline CDR1 MGHRA, CDR2 YSYEKL. The CDR3: CASSQTPGGANYGYTF. The CDR3 coding sequence is TGCGCCAGCAGCCAAACCCCAGGAGGGGCTAACTATGGCTACACCTTC.

In its sample, this clone was seen a few times. The chain combines TRBV30 with TRBJ1-2; 8 positions match TRBD1. V gave up 7 bases and J gave up 6 bases; unmatched junction bases: 7. Germline V gene data show CDR1 as GTSNPN and CDR2 as SVGIG (reference sequence). The CDR3 has 12 amino acids. CDR3 nucleotide sequence: TGTGCCTCAGGACAGGGAGGAAATGGCTACACCTTC. Translation: CASGQGGNGYTF.

This clone is deemed medium-sized (0.01 to 0.1%). The chain has TRBV4-2 and TRBJ2-1; tentatively, D is TRBD2 (6 bases). Germline assignment: CDR1 LGHNA and CDR2 YNFKEQ. V was shortened by 1 base and J by 8 bases, with 12 bases between the two germline ends. The CDR3 contains 14 residues. The CDR3 region has the DNA TGTGCCAGCAGCCAAGTGGGGGGTCGGGATGAGCAGTTCTTC. This codes for CASSQVGGRDEQFF.

The chain employs TRBV6-1 and TRBJ1-5; TRBD1 might be the D (5 bases). V shed 2 bases and J shed 2 bases, with 16 bases lying between them. The CDR3 runs 17 residues. Per germline, CDR1 MNHNS and CDR2 SASEGT. The CDR3 bases are TGTGCCAGCAGTGAACTCTTCGGGGGATTGGGCAATCAGCCCCAGCATTTT. Protein: CASSELFGGLGNQPQHF.

The chain is built from TRBV7-8 and TRBJ2-6; D gene uncertain. The CDR3 sequence is 15 residues long. V lost 4 bases to trimming and J lost 1 base, with 8 bases between them. Germline CDR1 and CDR2: SGHVS and FQNEAQ. Written as DNA, the CDR3 is TGTGCCAGCAGCTCCTATTCGTCTGGGGCCAACGTCCTGACTTTC. Translated: CASSSYSSGANVLTF.

The rearrangement joins TRBV11-3 to TRBJ2-2, with a weak D call TRBD1 (6 bases). The CDR3 is made up of 13 amino acids. V lost 5 bases, J lost 5 bases, and 9 bases lay in between. Germline assignment: CDR1 SGHNT and CDR2 YENEEA. The CDR3 region has the DNA TGTGCCAGCAGCCCCGGGACAACCGGGGAGCTGTTTTTT. Encoded protein: CASSPGTTGELFF.

The chain has TRBV9 and TRBJ2-6; D perhaps matches TRBD1 (7 bases). V lost 4 bases, J lost 2 bases, and 19 bases lay in between. Looked up from germline, CDR1 is SGDLS and CDR2 is YYNGEE. This CDR3 contains 18 residues. The CDR3 coding sequence is TGTGCCAGCAGCAAACCCGGAGGGGGCTTAACTGGGGCCAACGTCCTGACTTTC. Its translation: CASSKPGGGLTGANVLTF.

In this sample, this clone turned up once. The rearrangement uses TRBV7-9 and TRBJ1-3, with TRBD1 matching 9 bases. This CDR3 comprises 16 residues. V trimming: 5 bases; J trimming: 2 bases; junction bases outside the gene matches: 7. Germline CDR1 is SEHNR and CDR2 is FQNEAQ (reference sequence). The CDR3 spells CASSIGTGIPGNTIYF. The CDR3 nucleotides are TGTGCCAGCAGCATCGGGACAGGGATACCTGGAAACACCATATATTTT.